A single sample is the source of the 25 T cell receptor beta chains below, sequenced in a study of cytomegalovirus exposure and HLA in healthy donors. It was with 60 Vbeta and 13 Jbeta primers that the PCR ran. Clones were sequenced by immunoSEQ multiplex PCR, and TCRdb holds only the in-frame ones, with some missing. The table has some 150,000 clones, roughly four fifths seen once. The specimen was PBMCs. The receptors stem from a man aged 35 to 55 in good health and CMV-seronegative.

CDR3 nucleotide sequence: TGTGCCAGCAGCTTCGCCGACACGCACTACGAGCAGTACTTC. Translated: CASSFADTHYEQYF. The V and J genes are TRBV7-9 and TRBJ2-7; D is unresolved. Germline CDR1 is SEHNR and CDR2 is FQNEAQ (reference sequence). V was pared by 3 bases and J by 3 bases, with 12 bases between. The CDR3 extends over 14 amino acids.

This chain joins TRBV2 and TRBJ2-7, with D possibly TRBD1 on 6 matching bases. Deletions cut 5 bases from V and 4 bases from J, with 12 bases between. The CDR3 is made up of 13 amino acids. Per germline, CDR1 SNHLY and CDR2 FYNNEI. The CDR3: CASSRTASYEQYF. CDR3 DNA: TGTGCCAGCAGTCGGACAGCAAGTTACGAGCAGTACTTC.

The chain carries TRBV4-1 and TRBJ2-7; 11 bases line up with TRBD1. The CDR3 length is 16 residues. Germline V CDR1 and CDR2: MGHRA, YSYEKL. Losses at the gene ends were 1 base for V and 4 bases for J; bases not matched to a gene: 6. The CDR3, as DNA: TGCGCCAGCAGCCAAGGGACAGGGGGCGCCTTGTACGAGCAGTACTTC. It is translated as CASSQGTGGALYEQYF.

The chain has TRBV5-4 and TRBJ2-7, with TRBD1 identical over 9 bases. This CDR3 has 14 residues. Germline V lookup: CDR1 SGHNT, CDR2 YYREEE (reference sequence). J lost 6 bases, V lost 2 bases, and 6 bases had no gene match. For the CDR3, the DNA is TGTGCCAGCAGCTTACCCGGGACAGGGCTCGAGCAGTACTTC. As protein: CASSLPGTGLEQYF.

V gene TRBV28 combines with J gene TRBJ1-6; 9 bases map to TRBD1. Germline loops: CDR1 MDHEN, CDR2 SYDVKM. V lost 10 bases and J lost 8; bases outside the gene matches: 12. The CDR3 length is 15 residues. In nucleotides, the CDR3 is TGTGCCACCGCCCCCGGGGGACAGGGTGATTCACCCCTCCACTTT. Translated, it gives CATAPGGQGDSPLHF. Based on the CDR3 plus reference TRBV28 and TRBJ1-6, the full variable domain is DVKVTQSSRYLVKRTGEKVFLECVQDMDHENMFWYRQDPGLGLRLIYFSYDVKMKEKGDIPEGYSVSREKKERFSLILESASTNQTSMYLCATAPGGQGDSPLHFGNGTRLTVT.

CDR3 amino acids: CASRCQTGSNEKLFF. The CDR3 bases are TGTGCAAGTCGCTGCCAAACAGGTTCCAATGAAAAACTGTTTTTT. The gene calls are TRBV12-2 and TRBJ1-4; the DNA was not compared with TRBD1, the D call given in the table. TRBV12-2 is a recognized pseudogene. The CDR3 consists of 15 residues.

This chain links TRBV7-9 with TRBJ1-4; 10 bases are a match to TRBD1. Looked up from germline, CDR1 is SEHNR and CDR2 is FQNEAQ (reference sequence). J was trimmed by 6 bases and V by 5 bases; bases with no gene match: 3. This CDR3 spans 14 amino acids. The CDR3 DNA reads TGTGCCAGCAGCCAGGACAGGGGGGATGAAAAACTGTTTTTT. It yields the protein CASSQDRGDEKLFF.

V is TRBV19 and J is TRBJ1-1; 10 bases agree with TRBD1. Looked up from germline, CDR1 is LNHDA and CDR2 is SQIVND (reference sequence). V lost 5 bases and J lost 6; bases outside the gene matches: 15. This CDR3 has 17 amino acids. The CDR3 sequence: CASSYDRGRRRVPEAFF. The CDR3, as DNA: TGTGCCAGTAGTTATGACAGGGGGCGGAGGAGGGTCCCTGAAGCTTTCTTT.

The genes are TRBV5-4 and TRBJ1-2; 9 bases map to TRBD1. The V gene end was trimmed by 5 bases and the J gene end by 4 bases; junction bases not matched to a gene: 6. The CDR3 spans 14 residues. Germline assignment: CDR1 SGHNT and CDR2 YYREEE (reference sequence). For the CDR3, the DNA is TGTGCCAGCAGGGCGGGACAGGGATCCTATGGCTACACCTTC. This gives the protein CASRAGQGSYGYTF.

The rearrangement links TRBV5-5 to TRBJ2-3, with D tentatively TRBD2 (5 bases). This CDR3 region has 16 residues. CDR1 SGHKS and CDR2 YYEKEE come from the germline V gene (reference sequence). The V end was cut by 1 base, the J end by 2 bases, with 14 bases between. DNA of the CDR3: TGTGCCAGCAGCTTGAGTCGGGGATACACCACAGATACGCAGTATTTT. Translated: CASSLSRGYTTDTQYF.

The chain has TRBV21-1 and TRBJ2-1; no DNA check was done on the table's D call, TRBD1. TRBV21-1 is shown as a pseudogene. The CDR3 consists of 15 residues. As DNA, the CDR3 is TGTGCCAGCAGCCCCGGGACAGGGATTGATGGTGAGCAGTTCTTC. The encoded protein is CASSPGTGIDGEQFF.

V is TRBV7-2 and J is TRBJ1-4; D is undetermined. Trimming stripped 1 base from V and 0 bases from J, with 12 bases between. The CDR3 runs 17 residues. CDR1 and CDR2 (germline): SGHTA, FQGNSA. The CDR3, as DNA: TGTGCCAGCAGCTTAGACTCACAGCGGGCAACTAATGAAAAACTGTTTTTT. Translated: CASSLDSQRATNEKLFF.

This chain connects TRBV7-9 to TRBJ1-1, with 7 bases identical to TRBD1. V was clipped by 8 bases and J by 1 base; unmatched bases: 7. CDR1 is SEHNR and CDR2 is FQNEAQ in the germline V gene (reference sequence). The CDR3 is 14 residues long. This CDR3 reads CASLRGEPNTEAFF. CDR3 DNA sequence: TGTGCCAGCCTCAGGGGGGAACCGAACACTGAAGCTTTCTTT.

The CDR3 region has the DNA TGTGCCAGCAGACCTCGATGGCTAGGTTCACCCCTCCACTTT. It yields the protein CASRPRWLGSPLHF. The rearrangement uses TRBV28 and TRBJ1-6; the D is unclear. With 6 bases removed from V and 9 bases from J, the gap between germline ends came to 15 bases. The germline V gene encodes CDR1 MDHEN and CDR2 SYDVKM. This CDR3 spans 14 amino acids.

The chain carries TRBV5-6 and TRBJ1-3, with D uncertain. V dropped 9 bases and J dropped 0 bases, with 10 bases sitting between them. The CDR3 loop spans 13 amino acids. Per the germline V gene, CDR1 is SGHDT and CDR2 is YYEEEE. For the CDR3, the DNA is TGTGCCACCAAAGCCATCTCTGGAAACACCATATATTTT. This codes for CATKAISGNTIYF.

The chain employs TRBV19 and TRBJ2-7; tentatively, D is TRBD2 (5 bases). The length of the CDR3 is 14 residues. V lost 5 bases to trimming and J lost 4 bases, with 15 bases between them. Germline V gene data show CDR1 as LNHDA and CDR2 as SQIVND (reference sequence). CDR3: CASSAGLGRYEQYF. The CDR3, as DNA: TGTGCCAGTAGTGCGGGCCTGGGTCGATACGAGCAGTACTTC.

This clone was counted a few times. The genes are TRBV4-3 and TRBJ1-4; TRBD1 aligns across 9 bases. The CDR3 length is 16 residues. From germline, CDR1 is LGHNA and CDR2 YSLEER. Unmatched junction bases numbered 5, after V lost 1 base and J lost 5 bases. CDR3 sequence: CASSQGVGTGNEKLFF. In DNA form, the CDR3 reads TGCGCCAGCAGCCAAGGGGTGGGGACAGGGAATGAAAAACTGTTTTTT.

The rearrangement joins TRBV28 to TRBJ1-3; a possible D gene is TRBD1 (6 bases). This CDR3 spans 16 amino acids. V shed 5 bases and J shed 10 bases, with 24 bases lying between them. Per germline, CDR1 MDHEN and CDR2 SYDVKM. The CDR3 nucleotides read TGTGCCAGCAGTCCCTCCCCCGGCAGGGGTAGGGGGACCATATATTTT. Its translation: CASSPSPGRGRGTIYF.

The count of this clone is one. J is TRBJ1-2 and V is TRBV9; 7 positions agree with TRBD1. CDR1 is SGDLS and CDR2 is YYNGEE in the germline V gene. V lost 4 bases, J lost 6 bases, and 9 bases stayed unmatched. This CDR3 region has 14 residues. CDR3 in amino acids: CASSLTGTVHGYTF. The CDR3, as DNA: TGTGCCAGCAGCCTTACCGGGACAGTCCATGGCTACACCTTC. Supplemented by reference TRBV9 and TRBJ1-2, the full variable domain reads DSGVTQTPKHLITATGQRVTLRCSPRSGDLSVYWYQQSLDQGLQFLIQYYNGEERAKGNILERFSAQQFPDLHSELNLSSLELGDSALYFCASSLTGTVHGYTFGSGTRLTVV.

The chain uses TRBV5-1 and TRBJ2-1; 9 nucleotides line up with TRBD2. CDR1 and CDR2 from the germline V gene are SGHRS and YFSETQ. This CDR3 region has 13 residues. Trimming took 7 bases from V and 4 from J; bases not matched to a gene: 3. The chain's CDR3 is CASGGGDYNEQFF. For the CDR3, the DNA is TGCGCCAGCGGCGGGGGGGATTACAATGAGCAGTTCTTC. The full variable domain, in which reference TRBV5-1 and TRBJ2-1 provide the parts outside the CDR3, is KAGVTQTPRYLIKTRGQQVTLSCSPISGHRSVSWYQQTPGQGLQFLFEYFSETQRNKGNFPGRFSGRQFSNSRSEMNVSTLELGDSALYLCASGGGDYNEQFFGPGTRLTVL.

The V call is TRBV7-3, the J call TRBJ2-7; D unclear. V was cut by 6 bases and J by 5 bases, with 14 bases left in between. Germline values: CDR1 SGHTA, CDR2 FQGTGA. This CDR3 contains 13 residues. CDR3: CASSQLGRDEQYF. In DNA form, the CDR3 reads TGTGCCAGCAGTCAGTTGGGCCGCGACGAGCAGTACTTC. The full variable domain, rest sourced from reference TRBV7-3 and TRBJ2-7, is GAGVSQTPSNKVTEKGKYVELRCDPISGHTALYWYRQSLGQGPEFLIYFQGTGAADDSGLPNDRFFAVRPEGSVSTLKIQRTERGDSAVYLCASSQLGRDEQYFGPGTRLTVT.

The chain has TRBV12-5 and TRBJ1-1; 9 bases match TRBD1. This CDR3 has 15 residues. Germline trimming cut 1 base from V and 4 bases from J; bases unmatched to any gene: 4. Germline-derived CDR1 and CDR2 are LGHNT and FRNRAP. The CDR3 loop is CASGLDRDRVTEAFF. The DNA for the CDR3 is TGTGCTAGTGGTTTGGACCGGGACAGGGTCACTGAAGCTTTCTTT.

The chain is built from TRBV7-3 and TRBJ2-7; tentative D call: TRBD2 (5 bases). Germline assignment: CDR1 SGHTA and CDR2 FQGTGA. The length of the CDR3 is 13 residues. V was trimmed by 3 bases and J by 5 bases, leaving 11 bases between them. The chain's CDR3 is CASSFSGNDEQYF. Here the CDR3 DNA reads TGTGCCAGCAGCTTTTCCGGGAACGACGAGCAGTACTTC.

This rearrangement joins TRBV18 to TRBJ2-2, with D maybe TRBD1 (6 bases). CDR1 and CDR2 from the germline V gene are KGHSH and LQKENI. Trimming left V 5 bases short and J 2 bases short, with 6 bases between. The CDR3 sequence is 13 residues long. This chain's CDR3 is CASSGTNTGELFF. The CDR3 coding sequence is TGTGCCAGCTCAGGGACAAACACCGGGGAGCTGTTTTTT.

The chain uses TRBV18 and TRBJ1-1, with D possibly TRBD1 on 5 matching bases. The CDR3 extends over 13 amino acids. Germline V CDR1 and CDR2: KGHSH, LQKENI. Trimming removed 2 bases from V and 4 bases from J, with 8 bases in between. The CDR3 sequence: CASSPTTVTEAFF. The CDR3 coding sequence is TGTGCCAGCTCACCAACGACAGTCACTGAAGCTTTCTTT.